This T cell receptor beta chain was sequenced in a study of T cells in Graves' hyperthyroidism and ophthalmopathy. Diagnoses were established using clinical symptoms, serum thyroxine and TRAb, thyroid ultrasound and orbital computed tomography. This CDR3 spans 14 amino acids. V was pared by 4 bases and J by 10 bases, with 17 bases between. In this sample, this clonotype turned up many times. What was amplified from RNA transcripts were TCR beta CDR3 regions. The primer set for the first-round RT-PCR of the TCR CDR3 was HTBI. A single record per CDR3 protein comes from TCRdb applying MiXCR to the multiplex PCR reads. The top ten hold about an eighth of the sample, which has around 60,000 distinct CDR3 sequences, roughly 52% seen once.

The chain has TRBV12-3 or TRBV12-4 and TRBJ2-4, with D possibly being TRBD2 (5 bases). This receptor was obtained from a woman under 40 with Graves' ophthalmopathy. Material for sequencing was blood. This chain's CDR3 is CASSSATRPTIQYF. The CDR3 bases are TGTGCCAGCAGTTCTGCTACTAGACCTACTATTCAGTACTTC.